Listed below are T cell receptor beta chains from one sample, sequenced in a study of naive and memory T cell subsets. TCRdb itself ran the UMI-ligation and nested PCR reads through MiXCR, one entry per CDR3 protein. The sample yields 120,000 or so distinct CDR3 sequences, 36% seen once. Sequenced input: central memory CD4+ T cells from blood. These receptor sequences come from a human donor in good health. Both conserved end residues are part of each CDR3. The D gene is left open where the match is weak. Only part of the rows carry a size: once, few, many, or a class if the clone is expanded.

d_call	cdr3_length	clone_size	v_call	j_call	cdr3_aa	cdr3_nt
TRBD1	17	-	TRBV20-1	TRBJ2-7	CSANYKSPGQGSYEQYF	TGCAGTGCTAATTACAAATCCCCGGGACAGGGCTCCTACGAGCAGTACTTC
-	13	few	TRBV12-3/TRBV12-4	TRBJ1-2	CASSSSGAQGYTF	TGTGCCAGCAGTTCCTCAGGGGCACAAGGCTACACCTTC
TRBD2	14	-	TRBV12-3/TRBV12-4	TRBJ2-1	CASSLGLAGVEQFF	TGTGCCAGCAGTTTGGGACTAGCGGGAGTTGAGCAGTTCTTC
-	14	-	TRBV6-5	TRBJ1-1	CASRGAGTSVWDFF	TGTGCCAGCAGAGGTGCCGGGACGTCGGTTTGGGATTTCTTT
-	15	-	TRBV7-2	TRBJ1-5	CASSLGLAANQPQHF	TGTGCCAGCAGCTTAGGTTTGGCAGCAAATCAGCCCCAGCATTTT
-	13	few	TRBV5-6	TRBJ2-5	CASCSTNIETQYF	TGTGCCAGCTGCTCTACGAATATAGAGACCCAGTACTTC
-	15	few	TRBV28	TRBJ1-5	CASRRRGSPNQPQHF	TGTGCCAGCAGGAGAAGGGGGTCCCCCAATCAGCCCCAGCATTTT
TRBD1	14	-	TRBV2	TRBJ1-2	CASSEERTGDGYTF	TGTGCCAGCAGTGAAGAAAGGACAGGGGATGGCTACACCTTC
TRBD1	14	few	TRBV3-1	TRBJ2-5	CASSRTGGGQTQYF	TGTGCCAGCAGCCGGACAGGGGGTGGGCAGACCCAGTACTTC
-	10	few	TRBV29-1	TRBJ1-1	CSFGTQEAFF	TGCAGCTTCGGGACACAGGAAGCTTTCTTT
-	16	-	TRBV5-5	TRBJ2-7	CASSLSFAGPLYEQYF	TGTGCCAGCAGCTTGTCATTTGCGGGACCTCTCTACGAGCAGTACTTC
-	13	-	TRBV24-1	TRBJ2-1	CATSERGQGEQFF	TGTGCCACCAGTGAGAGGGGCCAGGGTGAGCAGTTCTTC
TRBD1	14	-	TRBV7-9	TRBJ2-7	CASSTDRDWREQYF	TGTGCCAGCAGCACGGACAGGGATTGGCGCGAGCAGTACTTC
-	13	few	TRBV30	TRBJ1-2	CAWSAGQNYGYTF	TGTGCCTGGAGTGCGGGACAAAACTATGGCTACACCTTC
-	15	-	TRBV6-2/TRBV6-3	TRBJ1-1	CASSYGGPLNTEAFF	TGTGCCAGCAGTTACGGGGGGCCATTGAACACTGAAGCTTTCTTT
TRBD2	16	few	TRBV28	TRBJ2-1	CASSSPSSGSRDEQFF	TGTGCCAGCAGTTCACCATCTAGCGGGAGTCGTGATGAGCAGTTCTTC
TRBD1	16	few	TRBV7-8	TRBJ1-2	CASSPTPGQGYYGYTF	TGTGCCAGCAGCCCTACTCCGGGACAGGGTTACTATGGCTACACCTTC
-	14	-	TRBV11-2	TRBJ1-4	CASSLGRKNEKLFF	TGTGCCAGCAGCTTAGGACGGAAGAATGAAAAACTGTTTTTT
TRBD2	17	few	TRBV6-2/TRBV6-3	TRBJ2-7	CASPSNCSGRDSYEQYF	TGTGCCAGCCCCTCAAATTGTAGCGGGAGGGACTCCTACGAGCAGTACTTC
TRBD1	16	-	TRBV29-1	TRBJ2-6	CSVTGQGGFGANVLTF	TGCAGCGTCACGGGACAGGGGGGTTTCGGGGCCAACGTCCTGACTTTC
-	14	-	TRBV28	TRBJ2-5	CASGGWFSGETQYF	TGTGCCAGCGGCGGTTGGTTCTCGGGAGAGACCCAGTACTTC
TRBD2	16	-	TRBV7-2	TRBJ2-2	CASRRLAGLSAGELFF	TGTGCCAGCAGACGCCTAGCGGGGCTATCCGCCGGGGAGCTGTTTTTT
-	17	-	TRBV12-3/TRBV12-4	TRBJ2-4	CASSLPRGRLAKNIQYF	TGTGCCAGCAGCCTACCTAGGGGTAGGCTAGCCAAAAACATTCAGTACTTC
-	15	few	TRBV11-2	TRBJ2-3	CASSLAPGALDTQYF	TGTGCCAGCAGCTTAGCCCCGGGAGCCCTAGATACGCAGTATTTT
-	13	few	TRBV28	TRBJ1-1	CASSLTGKTEAFF	TGTGCCAGCAGTTTAACAGGAAAAACTGAAGCTTTCTTT
-	15	-	TRBV3-1	TRBJ2-7	CASSQVGVGAYEQYF	TGTGCCAGCAGCCAAGTTGGCGTGGGGGCCTACGAGCAGTACTTC
TRBD1	15	few	TRBV20-1	TRBJ1-5	CSASPGTGGNQPQHF	TGCAGTGCTTCACCCGGGACAGGGGGCAATCAGCCCCAGCATTTT
-	16	many	TRBV18	TRBJ1-5	CASSPFGQNSNQPQHF	TGTGCCAGCTCACCATTCGGGCAAAATAGCAATCAGCCCCAGCATTTT
-	15	few	TRBV18	TRBJ1-1	CASSPLATGETEAFF	TGTGCCAGCTCACCACTAGCGACGGGGGAGACTGAAGCTTTCTTT
TRBD1	14	-	TRBV6-5	TRBJ2-3	CASHRDRGTDTQYF	TGTGCCAGTCACCGGGACAGAGGCACAGATACGCAGTATTTT
-	14	-	TRBV19	TRBJ2-7	CASRRTASSYEQYF	TGTGCCAGTAGAAGGACGGCGAGCTCCTACGAGCAGTACTTC
-	15	-	TRBV27	TRBJ1-5	CASSPAQGQGQPQHF	TGTGCCAGCAGTCCCGCCCAGGGGCAGGGACAGCCCCAGCATTTT
TRBD1	16	-	TRBV30	TRBJ2-1	CAWSEQGKFTYNEQFF	TGTGCCTGGAGTGAACAGGGGAAGTTCACCTACAATGAGCAGTTCTTC
-	19	-	TRBV4-2	TRBJ2-2	CASSYPGGASAGNTGELFF	TGTGCCAGCAGCTATCCAGGCGGGGCATCGGCGGGAAACACCGGGGAGCTGTTTTTT